These 13 T cell receptor beta chains came from one sample sequenced in a study of CD8 T cells in ankylosing spondylitis. MiXCR, run by TCRdb on the 5' RACE reads, gives a single entry per CDR3 protein. Among about 100,000 distinct CDR3 sequences listed, about 9% were seen once. The sample consisted of blood, either unsorted or a sorted T cell fraction (not recorded which). These receptors originate from a male donor with ankylosing spondylitis or in good health (not recorded which).

This clonotype was counted many times. This chain joins TRBV20-1 and TRBJ1-1, with 7 bases that match TRBD1. The germline V gene has CDR1 DFQATT and CDR2 SNEGSKA (reference sequence). Unmatched junction bases numbered 2, after V lost 0 bases and J lost 7 bases. The CDR3 runs 12 residues. The CDR3 reads CSAREGQREAFF. The CDR3 DNA reads as TGCAGTGCTAGAGAGGGACAGCGTGAAGCTTTCTTT.

This clonotype was observed at least ten times. The genes are TRBV20-1 and TRBJ2-3; TRBD2 matches 13 bases. This CDR3 has 16 amino acids. CDR1 is DFQATT, CDR2 SNEGSKA, per germline (reference sequence). The J segment lost 2 bases and the V segment lost 6 bases, leaving 8 bases of the junction unmatched. The CDR3 nucleotides are TGCAGTGCGCCTCGGACTAGCGGGGGATACACAGATACGCAGTATTTT. It encodes CSAPRTSGGYTDTQYF.

This clonotype has ten or more counts. The chain uses TRBV14 and TRBJ1-6, with unresolved D. The germline gives CDR1 SGHDN, CDR2 FVKESK. The CDR3 spans 16 residues. V shed 0 bases and J shed 7 bases, with 13 bases lying between them. The CDR3 spells CASSQDQEMFNSPLHF. CDR3 bases: TGTGCCAGCAGCCAAGACCAAGAAATGTTCAATTCACCCCTCCACTTT.

In this sample, this clonotype turned up many times. CDR3 amino acids: CASVTVRNTEAFF. DNA of the CDR3: TGTGCCAGCGTGACGGTGAGGAACACTGAAGCTTTCTTT. V and J are TRBV2 and TRBJ1-1, with no clear D. The CDR3 consists of 13 residues. Germline CDR1 SNHLY, CDR2 FYNNEI. Between the trimmed V and J ends, which lost 8 bases and 1 base, there was a span of 11 bases.

This clonotype was observed a handful of times. The chain recombines TRBV6-2 or TRBV6-3 with TRBJ2-1; TRBD1 matches 7 bases. The trim removed 2 bases at V and 3 bases at J, leaving 1 base unmatched. Germline values: CDR1 MNHEY, CDR2 SVGEGT. This CDR3 has 14 amino acids. This CDR3 is CASSYRDSYNEQFF. The CDR3 bases are TGTGCCAGCAGTTACCGGGACAGCTACAATGAGCAGTTCTTC.

This clonotype was counted at least ten times. The rearrangement uses TRBV20-1 and TRBJ1-4; D is unclear. The germline V and J ends were trimmed by 8 bases and 5 bases, with 12 bases remaining between them. The length of the CDR3 is 12 residues. Looked up from germline, CDR1 is DFQATT and CDR2 is SNEGSKA (reference sequence). The chain's CDR3 is CSSRRRNEKLFF. CDR3 nucleotides: TGCAGTTCCCGACGACGAAATGAAAAACTGTTTTTT.

This clonotype was seen at least ten times. The rearrangement uses TRBV6-6 and TRBJ1-2; 7 bases map to TRBD1. Germline CDR1 and CDR2: MNHNY and SVGAGI (reference sequence). The CDR3 is 13 residues long. With 6 bases clipped from V and 13 bases from J, the junction kept 14 bases outside the gene matches. CDR3 nucleotide sequence: TGTGCCAGCAGAGGGACAGACAGCTATTCTTCCACCTTC. Translated, it gives CASRGTDSYSSTF.

This clonotype has a count of ten or more. The V and J genes are TRBV5-1 and TRBJ2-3, with a weak D call TRBD2 (5 bases). This CDR3 region has 12 residues. The germline CDR1 and CDR2 sequences are SGHRS and YFSETQ. V was trimmed by 10 bases and J by 2 bases, leaving 11 bases between them. In DNA, the CDR3 is TGCGCCTCCGGAGGAAACACAGATACGCAGTATTTT. It is translated as CASGGNTDTQYF. The full variable domain, completed using reference TRBV5-1 and TRBJ2-3, is KAGVTQTPRYLIKTRGQQVTLSCSPISGHRSVSWYQQTPGQGLQFLFEYFSETQRNKGNFPGRFSGRQFSNSRSEMNVSTLELGDSALYLCASGGNTDTQYFGPGTRLTVL.

This clonotype was picked up a small number of times. The chain recombines TRBV7-2 with TRBJ2-3, with TRBD2 as a possible D gene (5 bases). V was pared by 5 bases and J by 6 bases, with 21 bases between. The CDR3 covers 16 residues. Germline loops: CDR1 SGHTA, CDR2 FQGNSA. DNA of the CDR3: TGTGCCAGCAGCCTCGAGGGCCGTAGGATGACCGATACGCAGTATTTT. This encodes CASSLEGRRMTDTQYF.

This clonotype was counted many times. The gene calls are TRBV14 and TRBJ2-1, with TRBD1 identical over 8 bases. This CDR3 comprises 15 residues. V dropped 4 bases and J dropped 1; count of bases not matched to a gene: 3. The germline V gene has CDR1 SGHDN and CDR2 FVKESK. The CDR3 is CASSRDRFSYNEQFF. The CDR3 nucleotides read TGTGCCAGCAGCCGGGACAGGTTTTCCTACAATGAGCAGTTCTTC. Full variable domain (rest looked up from reference TRBV14 and TRBJ2-1): EAGVTQFPSHSVIEKGQTVTLRCDPISGHDNLYWYRRVMGKEIKFLLHFVKESKQDESGMPNNRFLAERTGGTYSTLKVQPAELEDSGVYFCASSRDRFSYNEQFFGPGTRLTVL.

This clonotype was counted ten times or more. The V gene is TRBV29-1, the J gene TRBJ2-1; 16 bases align to TRBD2. The V and J ends lost 6 bases and 2 bases, in that order; junction bases with no gene match: 7. The CDR3 has 17 residues. Germline V gives CDR1 SQVTM, CDR2 ANQGSEA. The CDR3 spells CSVVGLAGGTAYNEQFF. Written as DNA, the CDR3 is TGCAGCGTCGTGGGACTAGCGGGGGGGACCGCCTACAATGAGCAGTTCTTC.

This clonotype was observed many times. The chain couples TRBV5-6 to TRBJ1-3, with TRBD1 matching 7 bases. This CDR3 comprises 17 residues. V gave up 4 bases and J gave up 0 bases; unmatched junction bases: 10. Germline V gene sequence: CDR1 SGHDT, CDR2 YYEEEE. This CDR3 reads CASSRADRTYSGNTIYF. The DNA of the CDR3 is TGTGCCAGCAGCCGGGCGGACAGGACATACTCTGGAAACACCATATATTTT.

Comment on this clonotype: A read error is possible here, since a much larger clone lies one base away. The V and J genes are TRBV10-3 and TRBJ2-5; 8 nucleotides align to TRBD2. The CDR3 runs to 15 residues. CDR1 and CDR2 from the germline V gene are ENHRY and SYGVKD. CDR3 loop: CAIRGGGGFMETRYF. The CDR3, as DNA: TGTGCCATCAGGGGGGGCGGGGGGTTTATGGAGACCCGGTACTTC.